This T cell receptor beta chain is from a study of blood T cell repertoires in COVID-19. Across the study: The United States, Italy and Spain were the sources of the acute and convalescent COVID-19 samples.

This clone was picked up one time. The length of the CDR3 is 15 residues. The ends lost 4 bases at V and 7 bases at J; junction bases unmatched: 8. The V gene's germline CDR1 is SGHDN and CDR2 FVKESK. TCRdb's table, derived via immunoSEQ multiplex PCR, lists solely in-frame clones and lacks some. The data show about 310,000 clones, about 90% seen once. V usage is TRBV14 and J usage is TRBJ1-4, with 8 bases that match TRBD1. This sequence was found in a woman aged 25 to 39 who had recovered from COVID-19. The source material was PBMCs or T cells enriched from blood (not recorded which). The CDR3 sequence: CASSPLDRAGEKLFF. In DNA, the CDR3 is TGTGCCAGCAGCCCACTGGACAGGGCAGGTGAAAAACTGTTTTTT.